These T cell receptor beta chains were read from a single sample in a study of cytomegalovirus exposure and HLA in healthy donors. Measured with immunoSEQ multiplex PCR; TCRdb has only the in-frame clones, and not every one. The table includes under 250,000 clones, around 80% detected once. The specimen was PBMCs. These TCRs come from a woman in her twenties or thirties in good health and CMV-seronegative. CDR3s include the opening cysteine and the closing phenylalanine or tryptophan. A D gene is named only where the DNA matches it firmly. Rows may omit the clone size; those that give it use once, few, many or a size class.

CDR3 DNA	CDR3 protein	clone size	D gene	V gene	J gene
TGCGCCAGCAGCCAGCCCGGGACAATTAACGAGCAGTACTTC	CASSQPGTINEQYF	once	.	TRBV4-1	TRBJ2-7
TGTGCCAGCAGCGCTTATAGCGGGAGCAGTAATGAGCAGTTCTTC	CASSAYSGSSNEQFF	.	TRBD2	TRBV9	TRBJ2-1
TGTGCCAGCACCAAGGGGTCCGGCCAAGAGACCCAGTACTTC	CASTKGSGQETQYF	.	.	TRBV7-7	TRBJ2-5
TGTGCCAGCAGTGAGCTTGAGGGATTTATGGACGAGCAGTACTTC	CASSELEGFMDEQYF	.	.	TRBV6-1	TRBJ2-7
TGTGCCAGCAGCTCGACAGGGGGAGCGGACCAGCCCCAGCATTTT	CASSSTGGADQPQHF	.	TRBD1	TRBV6-5	TRBJ1-5
TGTGCCTCGCCCCAGGACAATCGTGGCTACACCTTC	CASPQDNRGYTF	.	.	TRBV30	TRBJ1-2
TGCGCCAGCAGTCAAAGGACTAGCGGGACCTCCTACAATGAGCAGTTCTTC	CASSQRTSGTSYNEQFF	.	TRBD2	TRBV5-1	TRBJ2-1
TGTGCCTGGTCCTCCGGGACTAGCGGCACAGATACGCAGTATTTT	CAWSSGTSGTDTQYF	few	TRBD2	TRBV30	TRBJ2-3
TGTGCCAGCTCACCAGGCCAGTTAGGGGGCTACGAGCAGTACTTC	CASSPGQLGGYEQYF	few	.	TRBV18	TRBJ2-7
TGCGCCAGCAGCATCGGACAGGCTGGACGTGGGGAGCTGTTTTTT	CASSIGQAGRGELFF	.	TRBD1	TRBV5-1	TRBJ2-2
TGTGCCAGCAGCCAAGATATAGGGGGCGACTATGGCTACACCTTC	CASSQDIGGDYGYTF	.	TRBD1	TRBV4-2	TRBJ1-2
TGCAGCGCCCTCAGGGGGACAGGGGGCGAGCAGTACTTC	CSALRGTGGEQYF	.	TRBD1	TRBV29-1	TRBJ2-7
TGTGCCAGCAGCCCCAACCGACAGCCAAATTCACCCCTCCACTTT	CASSPNRQPNSPLHF	once	.	TRBV7-9	TRBJ1-6
TGTGCCAGCAGTTGGACTCCGAGCTCCTACGAGCAGTACTTC	CASSWTPSSYEQYF	few	.	TRBV27	TRBJ2-7
TGTGCCAGCAGGGGCGGGACCCACTATGGCTACACCTTC	CASRGGTHYGYTF	.	.	TRBV6-1	TRBJ1-2
TGTGCCAGCACCAGACGTGAGCGTTTAGAAGCTTTCTTT	CASTRRERLEAFF	.	.	TRBV6-1	TRBJ1-1
TGCGCCAGCAGCGTGAACTTAAGATCAGATACGCAGTATTTT	CASSVNLRSDTQYF	.	.	TRBV4-1	TRBJ2-3
TGTGCCAGCACCGACACGACAGGGAGCTACGAGCAGTACTTC	CASTDTTGSYEQYF	few	TRBD1	TRBV7-8	TRBJ2-7
TGTGCCAGCAGTTACACGGGGTCGGGTCAGCCCCAGCATTTT	CASSYTGSGQPQHF	.	.	TRBV6-5	TRBJ1-5
TGTGCCTGGAGGAGGGGGCCCGATAATTCACCCCTCCACTTT	CAWRRGPDNSPLHF	few	TRBD1	TRBV30	TRBJ1-6
TGTGCCTGGAGACCCCAGGACCCGGGACTAGCGGGAGGAAACAATGAGCAGTTCTTC	CAWRPQDPGLAGGNNEQFF	.	TRBD2	TRBV30	TRBJ2-1
TGTGCCAGCAGCTCCGGACTAGCGGGTGAGACCCAGTACTTC	CASSSGLAGETQYF	.	TRBD2	TRBV5-4	TRBJ2-5
TGTGCCACCAGAAGCGGGGGTTCCTACAATGAGCAGTTCTTC	CATRSGGSYNEQFF	once	TRBD2	TRBV7-2	TRBJ2-1
TGTGCCAGCAGCTATACAGACAGGCTGGGCGGGGAGCTGTTTTTT	CASSYTDRLGGELFF	.	.	TRBV7-9	TRBJ2-2
TGTGCCAGCAGTGTCAGCACTGAAGCTTTCTTT	CASSVSTEAFF	once	.	TRBV6-1	TRBJ1-1
TGTGCCAGCAGCTCGCGACAGGGGCGGGAAAAACTGTTTTTT	CASSSRQGREKLFF	.	TRBD1	TRBV7-2	TRBJ1-4
TGCAGCGTTGAAGGCCCGCTAGCGGAGATAAATTGGTACCAAGAGACCCAGTACTTC	CSVEGPLAEINWYQETQYF	.	TRBD2	TRBV29-1	TRBJ2-5
TGTGCCTGGAGTCCTGGCCGAGAAGCTTTCTTT	CAWSPGREAFF	.	.	TRBV30	TRBJ1-1
TGTGCCAGCAGTTTCTCGGACAGAGAGTCCTACGAGCAGTACTTC	CASSFSDRESYEQYF	once	.	TRBV28	TRBJ2-7
TGCGCCAGCAGCTTGGGGGTCCCCAGGGTTTCCTACGAGCAGTACTTC	CASSLGVPRVSYEQYF	.	.	TRBV5-1	TRBJ2-7
TGTGCCATCAGTGAGTGGGTAGCGCGGAGCTCCTACGAGCAGTACTTC	CAISEWVARSSYEQYF	once	.	TRBV10-3	TRBJ2-7
TGCGCCAGCAGCCATGGACTAGCGGGAGAACTGTATGAGCAGTTCTTC	CASSHGLAGELYEQFF	.	TRBD2	TRBV4-1	TRBJ2-1
TGTGCCAGCTCACCAGGGACTAGCGATATGGAGACCCAGTACTTC	CASSPGTSDMETQYF	.	TRBD2	TRBV18	TRBJ2-5
TGTGCCAGCTCTGGGACAGGGGACGGCGAGACCCAGTACTTC	CASSGTGDGETQYF	.	TRBD1	TRBV18	TRBJ2-5
TGTGCCAGCTCACCAATGACAGGGTTGAATGACCAGTTCTTC	CASSPMTGLNDQFF	.	TRBD1	TRBV18	TRBJ2-1
TGTGCCAGTAGTATCTCGGACGGGGGTATTGGTGAGCAGTTCTTC	CASSISDGGIGEQFF	.	.	TRBV19	TRBJ2-1
TGTGCCAGCAATCGACAGTACACTGAAGCTTTCTTT	CASNRQYTEAFF	.	.	TRBV6-5	TRBJ1-1
TGTGCCAGTAGTAACCCTCTCTCAACTCGACGAGGCTATGGCTACACCTTC	CASSNPLSTRRGYGYTF	.	.	TRBV19	TRBJ1-2
TGTGCCAGCAGCTTGGCCGAGGATTGGTACTTC	CASSLAEDWYF	.	.	TRBV5-6	TRBJ2-5
TGTGCCAGCCAGAGGGGACAAGAGAGAGCCGGGGAGCTGTTTTTT	CASQRGQERAGELFF	.	.	TRBV9	TRBJ2-2
TGTGCCAGCAGCCTCCTTAGCGGGAGGGCCGGCACCGGGGAGCTGTTTTTT	CASSLLSGRAGTGELFF	.	TRBD2	TRBV7-6	TRBJ2-2
TGTGCCTGGGGCGGGGTGGGGGTCGGTGATACGCAGTATTTT	CAWGGVGVGDTQYF	.	.	TRBV30	TRBJ2-3
TGCGCCAGCAGCCCCGGGACAGACTTCCTCTCCTACGAGCAGTACTTC	CASSPGTDFLSYEQYF	.	TRBD1	TRBV5-1	TRBJ2-7
TGTGCCAGCAGCCCTCGACAGGGAAGCTACAATGAGCAGTTCTTC	CASSPRQGSYNEQFF	.	TRBD1	TRBV14	TRBJ2-1
TGTGCCAGCAGTTTCTCAGGGGGCACTGAAGCTTTCTTT	CASSFSGGTEAFF	.	TRBD1	TRBV27	TRBJ1-1